This is a list of T cell receptor beta chains from one sample in a study of graft-versus-host responses after intestinal transplantation. Generated by immunoSEQ multiplex PCR, the TCRdb table keeps only in-frame clones and is missing some. The sample shows around 110,000 clones, just over 90% of them seen only once. The antigens these receptors bind are not known. Sample: unstimulated CD4+ T cells sorted from spleen or lymph node cells, taken before intestinal transplant. These receptors originate from a human donor who received an intestinal transplant. CDR3s include the opening cysteine and the closing phenylalanine or tryptophan. Each record gives: clone size, D gene, V gene, J gene, CDR3 DNA, CDR3 protein. The D gene is left open where the match is weak. Clone sizes are given selectively: once, few, many, or a class where the clone is expanded.

-	-	TRBV7-2	TRBJ1-4	TGTGCCAGCAGCTCCGGCAGGGTTAATGAAAAACTGTTTTTT	CASSSGRVNEKLFF
-	-	TRBV4-2	TRBJ2-7	TGTGCCAGCAGCCAAGATGTACGGAGCTCCTACGAGCAGTACTTC	CASSQDVRSSYEQYF
-	TRBD2	TRBV29-1	TRBJ2-5	TGCAGCGTTGGGGTGCGGCTAGCGGGAGAGACCCAGTACTTC	CSVGVRLAGETQYF
-	-	TRBV20-1	TRBJ2-1	TGCAGAGCAGCGGGTCCGCGGGAGCAGTTCTTC	CRAAGPREQFF
-	TRBD1	TRBV9	TRBJ1-2	TGTGCCAGCAGCCTTCAGACAGGGGGCAGCTATGGCTACACCTTC	CASSLQTGGSYGYTF
-	-	TRBV7-9	TRBJ2-7	TGTGCCAGCAGCTTTGGGGGGACCCACCCCTACGAGCAGTACTTC	CASSFGGTHPYEQYF
-	TRBD2	TRBV5-1	TRBJ2-7	TGCGCCAGCAGCCTGGGACTAGCGGGAGTGCCCTACGAGCAGTACTTC	CASSLGLAGVPYEQYF
-	TRBD1	TRBV5-1	TRBJ2-7	TGCGCCAGCAGCCGATGGGACAGGGTCGACGAGCAGTACTTC	CASSRWDRVDEQYF
-	-	TRBV28	TRBJ1-5	TGTGCCAGCAGTTTTTCGGTTATGGTGGGGGCCTATAGCAATCAGCCCCAGCATTTT	CASSFSVMVGAYSNQPQHF
-	TRBD1	TRBV10-2	TRBJ2-7	TGCGCCAGCAGTGAGTCGGACAGGGCTTACTACGAGCAGTACTTC	CASSESDRAYYEQYF
-	-	TRBV7-2	TRBJ2-2	TGTGCCAGCAGCTCATGGGGCAGAATTTACACCGGGGAGCTGTTTTTT	CASSSWGRIYTGELFF
-	-	TRBV28	TRBJ1-1	TGTGCCAGCAGTTTATATGTTCGCCGGGCAGGGGCGAAGAACACTGAAGCTTTCTTT	CASSLYVRRAGAKNTEAFF
-	-	TRBV28	TRBJ1-2	TGTGCCAGCAGTTTATTCTCAGGGAACTATGGCTACACCTTC	CASSLFSGNYGYTF
-	-	TRBV19	TRBJ1-5	TGTGCCAGTAGTGTCCGCCCAGGGAATCAGCCCCAGCATTTT	CASSVRPGNQPQHF
-	-	TRBV5-1	TRBJ2-7	TGCGCCAGCAGCCCTGGGGCTCCTCAGGCATCGTACGAGCAGTACTTC	CASSPGAPQASYEQYF
-	-	TRBV30	TRBJ1-4	TGTGCCTGGAGCCGACAGTCAACTAATGAAAAACTGTTTTTT	CAWSRQSTNEKLFF
-	TRBD2	TRBV5-1	TRBJ2-3	TGCGCCAGCAGCTTCTTAGCGGGAGACTCAGATACGCAGTATTTT	CASSFLAGDSDTQYF
-	-	TRBV12-5	TRBJ2-1	TGTGCTAGTGGTTCGGGGAGCGCCTACAATGAGCAGTTCTTC	CASGSGSAYNEQFF
-	-	TRBV21-1	TRBJ1-4	TGTGCCAGCAGCAAAGGGACAGGGGGTGCAAAACTGTTTTTT	CASSKGTGGAKLFF
-	-	TRBV7-9	TRBJ1-4	TGTGCCAGCAGCCCAGATGGAGGATCTAATGAAAAACTGTTTTTT	CASSPDGGSNEKLFF
-	-	TRBV10-3	TRBJ1-5	TGTGCCATCGGGGGGGTTCAGCAGCCCCAGCATTTT	CAIGGVQQPQHF
once	-	TRBV7-2	TRBJ1-1	TGTGCCAGCAGCTTACGAGGAATACCTGAAGCTTTCTTT	CASSLRGIPEAFF
-	-	TRBV20-1	TRBJ1-2	TGCAGTGCTGCGTCTAACTATGGCTACACCTTC	CSAASNYGYTF
-	-	TRBV5-1	TRBJ2-1	TGCGCCAGCAGCTTGGTTACTAACAATGAGCAGTTCTTC	CASSLVTNNEQFF
-	TRBD1	TRBV28	TRBJ2-7	TGTGCCAGCAGTGCTCCCGGGACAGGCGGGATCGAGCAGTACTTC	CASSAPGTGGIEQYF
once	-	TRBV4-3	TRBJ2-1	TGCGCCAGCAGCCAAGACCTAGTCGTCAGCTCCTACAATGAGCAGTTCTTC	CASSQDLVVSSYNEQFF
-	-	TRBV9	TRBJ2-7	TGTGCCAGCAGCGTAGGGGCAGGGTCCTACGAGCAGTACTTC	CASSVGAGSYEQYF
once	TRBD1	TRBV6-5	TRBJ1-2	TGTGCCAGCACCCCCGGGACAGGGTCTGGCTACACCTTC	CASTPGTGSGYTF
-	TRBD1	TRBV5-1	TRBJ1-2	TGCGCCAGCAGCTTATCTGCGACAGGGGGCGATGGCTACACCTTC	CASSLSATGGDGYTF
few	-	TRBV29-1	TRBJ1-1	TGCAGCGTTGAACGGGGGAACACTGAAGCTTTCTTT	CSVERGNTEAFF
-	-	TRBV30	TRBJ1-6	TGTGCCTGGAGATTTTCGGGGAATAATTCACCCCTCCACTTT	CAWRFSGNNSPLHF
-	-	TRBV7-3	TRBJ2-1	TGTGCCAGCAGCTTAACGAGGACTTCCTACAATGAGCAGTTCTTC	CASSLTRTSYNEQFF
-	-	TRBV2	TRBJ1-5	TGTGCCAGCAGTGATCGGGGGTCGGATAGTCAGCCCCAGCATTTT	CASSDRGSDSQPQHF
few	-	TRBV6-5	TRBJ2-7	TGTGCCAGCAGTTACTCGACGGCAGGCTACGAGCAGTACTTC	CASSYSTAGYEQYF
-	-	TRBV30	TRBJ1-2	TGTGCCTGGAGTACCGGGGAGGGGTACCATGGCTACACCTTC	CAWSTGEGYHGYTF
-	-	TRBV6-1	TRBJ1-2	TGTGCCAGCAGTATTTACGGGGGGGGAAATGGCTACACCTTC	CASSIYGGGNGYTF
once	-	TRBV19	TRBJ1-5	TGTGCCAGTAATCGGGGAGCGTCGGGCCAGCCCCAGCATTTT	CASNRGASGQPQHF
once	-	TRBV30	TRBJ2-1	TGTGCCTGGAGTGGAAAACGGACACTAAAGGGGTTCTTC	CAWSGKRTLKGFF
once	TRBD1	TRBV5-1	TRBJ2-7	TGCGCCAGCAGCCCCGACAGGGGGCTCTCCTACGAGCAGTACTTC	CASSPDRGLSYEQYF
-	-	TRBV28	TRBJ2-1	TGTGCCAGCACTACACTAGGGCCTACGTACAATGAGCAGTTCTTC	CASTTLGPTYNEQFF
-	TRBD1	TRBV5-1	TRBJ1-1	TGCGCCAGCAGCTGGACAGGGGGCTACACTGAAGCTTTCTTT	CASSWTGGYTEAFF
-	-	TRBV6-1	TRBJ2-7	TGTGCCAGCAGTGAAGTGACACTTTACGAGCAGTACTTC	CASSEVTLYEQYF
-	-	TRBV10-3	TRBJ2-1	TGTGCCATCAGTGAGCCCAGGGGTAGCCTCGATGAGCAGTTCTTC	CAISEPRGSLDEQFF
-	-	TRBV5-1	TRBJ2-7	TGCGCCAGCAGCCCAAACAACAGGGTTGCTTACGAGCAGTACTTC	CASSPNNRVAYEQYF
once	TRBD1	TRBV6-5	TRBJ2-7	TGTGCCAGCATCAGACAGGGGCCTTCCTACGAGCAGTACTTC	CASIRQGPSYEQYF
-	-	TRBV28	TRBJ1-6	TGTGCCAGCAGTTGGTCAGGGAAAGATTCACCCCTCCACTTT	CASSWSGKDSPLHF
-	-	TRBV30	TRBJ2-5	TGTGCCTGGGGACAGAGGCAAGAGACCCAGTACTTC	CAWGQRQETQYF
few	TRBD1	TRBV29-1	TRBJ2-1	TGCAGCGCAACCGGGACAGTCTACAATGAGCAGTTCTTC	CSATGTVYNEQFF
once	TRBD1	TRBV19	TRBJ1-2	TGTGCCAGTAGTTCGTACTTATCAGGGGGCCTACTTCCCGACTATGGCTACACCTTC	CASSSYLSGGLLPDYGYTF
-	TRBD1	TRBV4-1	TRBJ2-5	TGCGCCAGCAGCCAAAGGGACAGTCAAGAGACCCAGTACTTC	CASSQRDSQETQYF
-	-	TRBV18	TRBJ2-7	TGTGCCAGCTCACCTGGGCCAGTCTACGAGCAGTACTTC	CASSPGPVYEQYF
once	TRBD2	TRBV2	TRBJ2-1	TGTGCCAGCCAGCGGGAGGTGGCGGTTGGGCAGTTCTTC	CASQREVAVGQFF
-	-	TRBV2	TRBJ2-7	TGTGCCAGCAGCTTGGTGGGGGCAGCACCCTCCTACGAGCAGTACTTC	CASSLVGAAPSYEQYF
-	-	TRBV30	TRBJ2-5	TGTGCCTGGAGTGGCGGGGACCTACAGACCCAGTACTTC	CAWSGGDLQTQYF
-	TRBD1	TRBV5-4	TRBJ1-1	TGTGCCAGCAGCCAACAGGGGGCGGAAGCTTTCTTT	CASSQQGAEAFF
-	-	TRBV6-1	TRBJ2-7	TGTGCCAGCAGTGAACAGGGGTGGTACGAGCAGTACTTC	CASSEQGWYEQYF
-	TRBD2	TRBV5-1	TRBJ2-2	TGCGCCAGCAGCTTGGTAGCGGGGGTAACCACCGGGGAGCTGTTTTTT	CASSLVAGVTTGELFF
-	TRBD1	TRBV5-4	TRBJ2-1	TGTGCCAGCAGCCGGACAGGGGGAAATGAGCAGTTCTTC	CASSRTGGNEQFF
-	TRBD1	TRBV6-6	TRBJ1-2	TGTGCCAGCAGTTACCAGGGGGCGTTTGACTATGGCTACACCTTC	CASSYQGAFDYGYTF